These T cell receptor beta chains were read from a single sample in a study of cytomegalovirus exposure and HLA in healthy donors. Libraries were prepared by immunoSEQ multiplex PCR; TCRdb keeps only in-frame clonotypes and omits some of them. The table records fewer than 200,000 clones, roughly 80% of them present only once. The sequenced material came from PBMCs. Source of these receptors: a man aged 25-45 years in good health and CMV-seropositive. Each CDR3 is given with its conserved first and last residue. A D gene is named only where the DNA matches it firmly. Expanded clones are given a class, and other clones once, few, many or no size at all.

v_call: TRBV19; clone_size: NA; j_call: TRBJ1-1; d_call: TRBD1; cdr3_nt: TGTGCCAGTAGTATAGGGGGGACAGGGGAGGACACTGAAGCTTTCTTT; cdr3_aa: CASSIGGTGEDTEAFF
v_call: TRBV14; clone_size: once; j_call: TRBJ1-2; d_call: TRBD1; cdr3_nt: TGTGCCAGCAGCCAAGATCAGACAGGGAGCTATGGCTACACCTTC; cdr3_aa: CASSQDQTGSYGYTF
v_call: TRBV6-5; clone_size: NA; j_call: TRBJ1-1; d_call: NA; cdr3_nt: TGTGCCAGCACCTCGGGGAGGGGGGTGAACACTGAAGCTTTCTTT; cdr3_aa: CASTSGRGVNTEAFF
v_call: TRBV28; clone_size: NA; j_call: TRBJ2-1; d_call: TRBD2; cdr3_nt: TGTGCCAGCAGTGTTAGCGGGAGCTCCTACAATGAGCAGTTCTTC; cdr3_aa: CASSVSGSSYNEQFF
v_call: TRBV7-6; clone_size: NA; j_call: TRBJ2-5; d_call: TRBD1; cdr3_nt: TGTGCCAGCAGCTTTGGGGGACAGGGGCAAGAGACCCAGTACTTC; cdr3_aa: CASSFGGQGQETQYF
v_call: TRBV28; clone_size: NA; j_call: TRBJ1-4; d_call: NA; cdr3_nt: TGTGCCAGCAGTAGATCCCGGGACAAGCATAATGAAAAACTGTTTTTT; cdr3_aa: CASSRSRDKHNEKLFF
v_call: TRBV30; clone_size: few; j_call: TRBJ1-5; d_call: NA; cdr3_nt: TGTGCCTGGAGTGGCCAGTATAGCAATCAGCCCCAGCATTTT; cdr3_aa: CAWSGQYSNQPQHF
v_call: TRBV20-1; clone_size: NA; j_call: TRBJ2-1; d_call: TRBD1; cdr3_nt: TGCAGTGGGGCCAGGGGGAATGAGCAGTTCTTC; cdr3_aa: CSGARGNEQFF
v_call: TRBV9; clone_size: NA; j_call: TRBJ2-2; d_call: TRBD2; cdr3_nt: TGTGCCAGCAGCCCCACTAGCGGGAGCACCGGGGAGCTGTTTTTT; cdr3_aa: CASSPTSGSTGELFF
v_call: TRBV10-3; clone_size: few; j_call: TRBJ1-6; d_call: NA; cdr3_nt: TGTGCCATCAGTGAGGCCAGCGTTGATTCACCCCTCCACTTT; cdr3_aa: CAISEASVDSPLHF
v_call: TRBV5-1; clone_size: NA; j_call: TRBJ1-1; d_call: NA; cdr3_nt: TGCGCCAGCAGCTTCGACGGAGAGAACACTGAAGCTTTCTTT; cdr3_aa: CASSFDGENTEAFF
v_call: TRBV6-5; clone_size: NA; j_call: TRBJ1-2; d_call: NA; cdr3_nt: TGTGCCAGCAGTTCCGGGACACACTATGGCTACACCTTC; cdr3_aa: CASSSGTHYGYTF
v_call: TRBV11-2; clone_size: NA; j_call: TRBJ2-7; d_call: TRBD2; cdr3_nt: TGTGCCAGCAGCCCTTGGCGGAGCGGGGGCCTATTCTACGAGCAGTACTTC; cdr3_aa: CASSPWRSGGLFYEQYF
v_call: TRBV5-5; clone_size: NA; j_call: TRBJ2-3; d_call: NA; cdr3_nt: TGTGCCAGCAGCTTGGAGAGGGATACGCAGTATTTT; cdr3_aa: CASSLERDTQYF
v_call: TRBV5-1; clone_size: NA; j_call: TRBJ1-1; d_call: NA; cdr3_nt: TGCGCCAGCAGCTTGGTTCCACAGAACAATGAAGCTTTCTTT; cdr3_aa: CASSLVPQNNEAFF
v_call: TRBV6-5; clone_size: NA; j_call: TRBJ2-7; d_call: NA; cdr3_nt: TGTGCCAGCAGACCCCTGCGGGACCGCTCCTACGAGCAGTACTTC; cdr3_aa: CASRPLRDRSYEQYF
v_call: TRBV19; clone_size: NA; j_call: TRBJ2-7; d_call: TRBD1; cdr3_nt: TGTGCCAGTAGCGAAATAGACAGGGGATCCAGCTCCTACGAGCAGTACTTC; cdr3_aa: CASSEIDRGSSSYEQYF
v_call: TRBV11-2; clone_size: NA; j_call: TRBJ2-7; d_call: NA; cdr3_nt: TGTGCCAGCAGCTTAGGCGGGCAGATCCCCTCCTACGAGCAGTACTTC; cdr3_aa: CASSLGGQIPSYEQYF
v_call: TRBV5-4; clone_size: NA; j_call: TRBJ1-2; d_call: TRBD1; cdr3_nt: TGTGCCAGCAGCCAGGGACAGGGGGGAATCTATGGCTACACCTTC; cdr3_aa: CASSQGQGGIYGYTF
v_call: TRBV28; clone_size: NA; j_call: TRBJ1-4; d_call: NA; cdr3_nt: TGTGCCAGCAAGGCAGGGTTATTAGAAAAACTGTTTTTT; cdr3_aa: CASKAGLLEKLFF
v_call: TRBV28; clone_size: NA; j_call: TRBJ2-7; d_call: NA; cdr3_nt: TGTGCCAGCAGTTTACCTTTAACAGGCTACGAGCAGTACTTC; cdr3_aa: CASSLPLTGYEQYF
v_call: TRBV29-1; clone_size: NA; j_call: TRBJ2-3; d_call: NA; cdr3_nt: TGCAGCGTTGAGGGCGGGTTCACAGATACGCAGTATTTT; cdr3_aa: CSVEGGFTDTQYF
v_call: TRBV30; clone_size: NA; j_call: TRBJ2-5; d_call: NA; cdr3_nt: TGTGGGTCGGGCAGGGGCTTGACCCAGTACTTC; cdr3_aa: CGSGRGLTQYF
v_call: TRBV4-1; clone_size: NA; j_call: TRBJ1-6; d_call: TRBD1; cdr3_nt: TGCGCCAGCAGCCAAGAAACAGGGGGCCTTCTTTATTCACCCCTCCACTTT; cdr3_aa: CASSQETGGLLYSPLHF
v_call: TRBV5-7; clone_size: NA; j_call: TRBJ2-3; d_call: TRBD2; cdr3_nt: TGTGCCAGCAGCTTAGGAGGGACTAGCGGGCACACAGATACGCAGTATTTT; cdr3_aa: CASSLGGTSGHTDTQYF
v_call: TRBV6-1; clone_size: NA; j_call: TRBJ2-3; d_call: NA; cdr3_nt: TGTGCCAGCAGGGAAATACTAGCTTCCTTCACAGATACGCAGTATTTT; cdr3_aa: CASREILASFTDTQYF
v_call: TRBV28; clone_size: NA; j_call: TRBJ1-5; d_call: NA; cdr3_nt: TGTGCCAGCAGCTTCGCAGGGGCCTATAGCAATCAGCCCCAGCATTTT; cdr3_aa: CASSFAGAYSNQPQHF
v_call: TRBV19; clone_size: few; j_call: TRBJ1-1; d_call: NA; cdr3_nt: TGTGCCAGTATCGAGGGCAGATTTTCTCTGGGGACTGAAGCTTTCTTT; cdr3_aa: CASIEGRFSLGTEAFF
v_call: TRBV5-1; clone_size: NA; j_call: TRBJ2-1; d_call: NA; cdr3_nt: TGCGCCAGCAGCTTGGGGGCAGGGGCGCTAGAGCAGTTCTTC; cdr3_aa: CASSLGAGALEQFF